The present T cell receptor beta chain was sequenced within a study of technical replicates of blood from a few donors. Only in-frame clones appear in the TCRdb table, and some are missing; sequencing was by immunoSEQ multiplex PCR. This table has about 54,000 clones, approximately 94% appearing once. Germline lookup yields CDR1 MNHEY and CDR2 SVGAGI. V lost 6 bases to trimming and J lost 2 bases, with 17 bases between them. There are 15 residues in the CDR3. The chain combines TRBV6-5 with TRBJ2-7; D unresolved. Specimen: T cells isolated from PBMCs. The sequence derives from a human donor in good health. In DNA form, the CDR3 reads TGTGCCAGCAGCCAAGCAGGAAACAAACCCTACGAGCAGTACTTC. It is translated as CASSQAGNKPYEQYF.